This record looks at one TCR beta chain sequence and its context. The sample is drawn from a study of blood T cell repertoires in COVID-19. Study at large: Both acute and convalescent COVID-19 samples were obtained from the United States, Italy and Spain. T cells, B-cell-depleted T cells, or PBMCs provided the cDNA or gDNA that served as material.

As processed by the authors: Quantification of nucleated cells was approximated via reference gene primer amplification. The assay was immunoSEQ multiplex PCR, and TCRdb's table has in-frame clones only and misses some. Clone size and V and J calls were adopted from that table, with D and trimming inferred from the DNA. Here the sample spans some 97,000 clones, just over 90% being singletons. V was pared by 0 bases and J by 13 bases, with 6 bases of the junction left unmatched. The CDR3 spans 13 residues. The germline gives CDR1 SGHVS, CDR2 FQNEAQ. The sample was peripheral blood. This receptor was identified in a man between 60 and 75 years old with acute or convalescent COVID-19. The chain employs TRBV7-8 and TRBJ2-1, with 7 bases that match TRBD2. The CDR3 loop is CASSLAFSGTQFF. The CDR3 nucleotides read TGTGCCAGCAGCTTAGCTTTCAGCGGGACTCAGTTCTTC.